These 18 T cell receptor beta chains originate from one sample sequenced in a study of T cells in women clearing cervical HPV infection. The data were produced by immunoSEQ multiplex PCR, yet TCRdb's version contains in-frame clones alone and is incomplete. This sample's clone table lists about 19,000 clones. The specimen was blood buffy coat. The origin of the receptors is a woman aged 18-70 years with a cervical HPV16 infection that either progressed to CIN3+ or cleared (not recorded which).

About this clone itself: The read ends 3 residues early relative to the CDR3; the germline J gene fills the gap. This chain connects TRBV18 to TRBJ2-5, with D tentatively TRBD2 (7 bases). CDR1 KGHSH and CDR2 LQKENI come from the germline V gene. The CDR3 loop spans 15 amino acids. Trimming stripped 3 bases from V and 5 bases from J, with 16 bases between. CDR3 amino acids: CASSPPGLGGETQYF. The CDR3 DNA, read in part, is TGTGCCAGCTCACCTCCTGGACTAGGGGGGGAGACC. Supplemented by reference TRBV18 and TRBJ2-5, the full variable domain reads NAGVMQNPRHLVRRRGQEARLRCSPMKGHSHVYWYRQLPEEGLKFMVYLQKENIIDESGMPKERFSAEFPKEGPSILRIQQVVRGDSAAYFCASSPPGLGGETQYFGPGTRLLVL.

Worth noting for this clone: The observed sequence ends 3 residues before the CDR3 terminus, with the missing tail filled in from the germline J gene. The chain joins TRBV19 to TRBJ1-4; D is possibly TRBD1 (6 bases). The CDR3 is 15 amino acids. CDR1 is LNHDA and CDR2 is SQIVND in the germline V gene (reference sequence). V lost 6 bases, J lost 4 bases, and 15 bases lay in between. The DNA read from the CDR3 is TGTGCCAGTAGCCGCCGTCCAGGGGTTAATGAAAAA. Its protein product is CASSRRPGVNEK. The entire CDR3 protein reads CASSRRPGVNEKLFF.

Comments on this clone: A junction boundary mismatches the germline segment, possibly from a read error. The read is 3 residues too short to cover the CDR3 end, so that end is filled in from the germline J gene. The genes are TRBV4-2 and TRBJ1-5; D perhaps matches TRBD1 (5 bases). Looked up from germline, CDR1 is LGHNA and CDR2 is YNFKEQ. The CDR3 loop spans 16 amino acids. CDR3 sequence reads: CASSQDMGGSNQPQHF. The CDR3 bases that were read are TGCGCCAGCAGCCAAGATATGGGGGGGAGCAATCAGCCC.

With respect to this clone: Read data end 3 residues before the CDR3 end; the end is taken from the germline J gene. This rearrangement joins TRBV6-1 to TRBJ1-2; the match to TRBD1 covers 10 bases. Germline V gene data show CDR1 as MNHNS and CDR2 as SASEGT. The CDR3 totals 15 residues. The CDR3 reads CASSEATGGYNDYTF. The sequenced CDR3 bases are TGTGCCAGCAGTGAAGCGACAGGGGGCTACAATGAC.

For this clone: Read sequence stops 3 residues before the CDR3 end, and the germline J gene provides the missing end. The chain combines TRBV20-1 with TRBJ1-4, with 9 positions matching TRBD1. The CDR3 extends over 14 amino acids. Per the germline V gene, CDR1 is DFQATT and CDR2 is SNEGSKA (reference sequence). Trimming at V came to 5 bases and at J to 8 bases, leaving 9 bases not matched to a gene. The part of the CDR3 DNA that was read is TGCAGTGCTGGGGTGGGACAGGGAGAGGAAAAA. Its translation is CSAGVGQGEEK. The full-length CDR3 reads as CSAGVGQGEEKLFF.

To note about this clone: The CDR3 extends 3 residues past the end of the read, so its final part is completed from the germline J gene. The chain couples TRBV5-1 to TRBJ1-1; D unresolved. The CDR3 consists of 13 residues. Germline loops: CDR1 SGHRS, CDR2 YFSETQ. The DNA read from the CDR3 is TGCGCCAGCAGCTTGGGGAGCGTTCCAGAA. Protein product: CASSLGSVPE. The full CDR3 protein reads CASSLGSVPEAFF.

On this clone itself: The DNA ends 3 residues before the CDR3 does, and the rest of the CDR3 is filled in from the germline J gene. J is TRBJ2-7 and V is TRBV9, with D tentatively TRBD1 or TRBD2 (5 bases each). The CDR3 contains 13 residues. V dropped 3 bases and J dropped 6 bases, with 13 bases sitting between them. In germline, CDR1 is SGDLS, CDR2 YYNGEE. The sequenced part of the CDR3 DNA is TGTGCCAGCAGCGCCACGGAGAGGGGCGAG. Translation gives CASSATERGE. The entire CDR3 sequence reads CASSATERGEQYF.

In regard to this clone: The read finishes 3 residues shy of the CDR3 end, and the germline J gene is used to complete it. This chain uses TRBV6-2 or TRBV6-3 with TRBJ2-7, with a weak D call TRBD1 (6 bases). Trimming took off 0 bases at V and 3 bases at J, with 12 bases between the two ends. The CDR3 totals 15 residues. Germline V gene sequence: CDR1 MNHEY, CDR2 SVGEGT. The CDR3 sequence: CASSYSGTRIYEQYF. The sequenced part of the CDR3 DNA is TGTGCCAGCAGTTACTCGGGGACACGGATCTACGAG.

Worth noting for this clone: With the read ending 3 residues before the CDR3 end, the germline J gene is used to fill in that end. This sequence joins TRBV29-1 and TRBJ2-3, with 11 bases fitting TRBD2. The ends lost 2 bases at V and 5 bases at J; junction bases unmatched: 6. The germline V gene has CDR1 SQVTM and CDR2 ANQGSEA. The CDR3 loop spans 15 amino acids. The CDR3: CSVEPSGGFGDTQYF. The part of the CDR3 DNA that was read is TGCAGCGTTGAACCTAGCGGGGGGTTTGGAGATACG.

On this clone: At one end, the junction sequence differs from germline, possibly due to a read error. Read data end 3 residues before the CDR3 end; the end is taken from the germline J gene. The gene calls are TRBV4-2 and TRBJ2-3; unclear D gene. The CDR3 is 18 amino acids. Per germline, CDR1 LGHNA and CDR2 YNFKEQ. The CDR3 is CASSQDTLPYSSTDTQYF. Incomplete CDR3 DNA: TGCGCCAGCAGCCAAGATACCCTCCCATACTCTAGCACAGATACG.

On this clone: The sequence runs out 3 residues before the end of the CDR3; the remainder is reconstructed from the germline J gene. J is TRBJ2-5 and V is TRBV7-9; perhaps TRBD1 as D (6 bases). CDR3 length equals 14 residues. Trimming cost V 5 bases and J 1 base, with 11 bases left between them. Germline lookup yields CDR1 SEHNR and CDR2 FQNEAQ (reference sequence). The CDR3 DNA, read in part, is TGTGCCAGCAGCAAACAGGGTTCCCAAGAGACC. Amino acids: CASSKQGSQET. The complete CDR3 protein is CASSKQGSQETQYF. Full variable domain (outside the CDR3, taken from reference TRBV7-9 and TRBJ2-5): DTGVSQNPRHKITKRGQNVTFRCDPISEHNRLYWYRQTLGQGPEFLTYFQNEAQLEKSRLLSDRFSAERPKGSFSTLEIQRTEQGDSAMYLCASSKQGSQETQYFGPGTRLLVL.

As regards this clone: The read finishes 3 residues shy of the CDR3 end, and the germline J gene is used to complete it. The chain couples TRBV7-9 to TRBJ1-2; 8 nucleotides agree with TRBD1. Germline V gene lookup returns CDR1 SEHNR and CDR2 FQNEAQ (reference sequence). The CDR3 contains 14 residues. The trim removed 5 bases at V and 5 bases at J, leaving 7 bases unmatched. This chain's CDR3 is CASSPLGTGYGYTF. The sequenced part of the CDR3 DNA is TGTGCCAGCAGCCCACTCGGGACAGGATATGGC.

About this clone: Coverage ceases 3 residues before the CDR3 finishes, and the germline J gene fills in the end. The rearrangement links TRBV5-1 to TRBJ1-4, with D perhaps TRBD1 (5 bases). Trimming removed 3 bases from V and 5 bases from J, with 11 bases in between. Germline V CDR1 and CDR2: SGHRS, YFSETQ. The CDR3 is 14 residues long. The CDR3 sequence is CASSWGGGNEKLFF. The CDR3 bases that were read are TGCGCCAGCAGCTGGGGGGGAGGGAATGAAAAA.

Partial CDR3 DNA: TGTGCCAGCAGTTTTCGACAGGGGGCAGGCAATGAG. It yields the protein CASSFRQGAGNE. The whole CDR3 protein is CASSFRQGAGNEQFF. The V call is TRBV12-3 or TRBV12-4, the J call TRBJ2-1; the match to TRBD1 covers 10 bases. The observed sequence ends 3 residues before the CDR3 terminus, with the missing tail filled in from the germline J gene. Trimming at V came to 3 bases and at J to 6 bases, leaving 5 bases not matched to a gene. The CDR3 runs 15 residues.

This CDR3 is CASSPTGLAIYEQYF. Partial CDR3 DNA: TGTGCCAGCAGTCCCACTGGACTAGCGATCTACGAG. The rearrangement links TRBV14 to TRBJ2-7; TRBD2 matches at 9 bases. Read sequence stops 3 residues before the CDR3 end, and the germline J gene provides the missing end. J lost 3 bases, V lost 6 bases, and 9 bases had no gene match. The CDR3 sequence is 15 residues long. Germline V gives CDR1 SGHDN, CDR2 FVKESK.

As to this clone: The read ends 3 residues early relative to the CDR3; the germline J gene fills the gap. This chain connects TRBV20-1 to TRBJ2-5, with TRBD2 matching over 7 bases. Trimming took 6 bases from V and 5 from J; bases not matched to a gene: 6. This CDR3 spans 12 amino acids. Germline CDR1 reads DFQATT; CDR2 reads SNEGSKA (reference sequence). CDR3: CSAAALAETQYF. The sequenced CDR3 bases are TGCAGTGCCGCCGCACTAGCGGAGACC.

The part of the CDR3 DNA that was read is TGTGCCAGCACGGCGGAACCACAAGAGACC. Protein sequence: CASTAEPQET. The entire CDR3 protein reads CASTAEPQETQYF. The chain has TRBV2 and TRBJ2-5; D remains ambiguous. The sequenced fragment ends 3 residues before the CDR3 boundary, so the rest is inferred from the germline J gene. This CDR3 spans 13 amino acids. Trimming shortened V by 7 bases and J by 2 bases, and 11 bases separated the two germline ends. Germline loops: CDR1 SNHLY, CDR2 FYNNEI.

Of note for this clone: The CDR3 extends 3 residues past the end of the read, so its final part is completed from the germline J gene. The rearrangement links TRBV12-3 or TRBV12-4 to TRBJ2-7; perhaps TRBD2 as D (7 bases). The CDR3 has 17 residues. V was trimmed by 2 bases and J by 1 base, leaving 18 bases between them. This CDR3 reads CASSLKGEGVRSYEQYF. The sequenced CDR3 bases are TGTGCCAGCAGTTTAAAGGGGGAGGGGGTAAGGTCCTACGAG.